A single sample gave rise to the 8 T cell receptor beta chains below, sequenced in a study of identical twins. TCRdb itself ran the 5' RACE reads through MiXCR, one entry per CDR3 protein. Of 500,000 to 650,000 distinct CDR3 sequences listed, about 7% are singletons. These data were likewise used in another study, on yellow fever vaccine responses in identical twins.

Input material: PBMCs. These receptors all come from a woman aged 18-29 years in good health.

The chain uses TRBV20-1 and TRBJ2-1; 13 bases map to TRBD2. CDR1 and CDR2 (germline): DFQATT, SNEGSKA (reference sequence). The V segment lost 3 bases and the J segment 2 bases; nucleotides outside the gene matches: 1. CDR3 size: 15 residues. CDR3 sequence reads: CSASTSGRAYNEQFF. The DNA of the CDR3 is TGCAGTGCTAGTACTAGCGGGAGGGCCTACAATGAGCAGTTCTTC.

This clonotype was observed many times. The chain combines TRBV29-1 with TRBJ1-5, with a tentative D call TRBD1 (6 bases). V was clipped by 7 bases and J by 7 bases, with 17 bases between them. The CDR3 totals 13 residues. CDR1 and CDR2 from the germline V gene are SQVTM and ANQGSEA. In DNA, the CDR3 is TGCAGCGGGACCGCAGGGGTTGGACAGCCCCAGCATTTT. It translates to CSGTAGVGQPQHF.

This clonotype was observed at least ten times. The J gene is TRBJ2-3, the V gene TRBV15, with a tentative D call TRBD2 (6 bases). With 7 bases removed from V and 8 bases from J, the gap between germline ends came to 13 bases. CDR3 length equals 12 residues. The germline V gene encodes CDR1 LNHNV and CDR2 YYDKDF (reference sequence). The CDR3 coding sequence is TGTGCCACCATGGGGCGGGATGGTACGCAGTATTTT. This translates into CATMGRDGTQYF.

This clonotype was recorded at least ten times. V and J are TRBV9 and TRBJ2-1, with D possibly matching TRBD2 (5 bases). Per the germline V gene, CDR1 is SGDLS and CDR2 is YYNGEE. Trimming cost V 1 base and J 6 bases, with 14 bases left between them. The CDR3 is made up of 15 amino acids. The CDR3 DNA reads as TGTGCCAGCAGCGTATCCCTAGCACAAGGCAATGAGCAGTTCTTC. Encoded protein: CASSVSLAQGNEQFF.

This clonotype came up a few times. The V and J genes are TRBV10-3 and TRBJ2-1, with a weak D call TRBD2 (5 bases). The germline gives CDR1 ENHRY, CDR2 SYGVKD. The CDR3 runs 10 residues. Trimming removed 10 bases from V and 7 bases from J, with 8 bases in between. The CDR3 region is CATGSNEQFF. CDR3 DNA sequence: TGTGCCACGGGGAGTAATGAGCAGTTCTTC.

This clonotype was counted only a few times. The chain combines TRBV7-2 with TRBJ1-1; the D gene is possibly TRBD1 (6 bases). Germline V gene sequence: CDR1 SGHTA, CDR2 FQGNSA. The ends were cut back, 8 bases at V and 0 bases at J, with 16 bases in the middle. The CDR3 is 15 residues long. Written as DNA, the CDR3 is TGTGCCAGCCCAGATACCGGGACATTGAACACTGAAGCTTTCTTT. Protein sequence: CASPDTGTLNTEAFF.

The CDR3 DNA sequence: TGCGCCAGCAGCCAAGATTGGGTTCGGGACGGCTACACCTTC. This sequence encodes CASSQDWVRDGYTF. This chain connects TRBV4-1 to TRBJ1-2, with TRBD1 as a possible D gene (5 bases). The V and J ends lost 0 bases and 8 bases respectively, with 13 bases between them. CDR1 and CDR2 from the germline V gene are MGHRA and YSYEKL. The length of the CDR3 is 14 residues.

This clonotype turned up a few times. The CDR3 DNA reads TGTGCCAGCTTTTCCAGCAAGGGTGCCAGCTGGGTGGGCGAGCAGTACTTC. This encodes CASFSSKGASWVGEQYF. V and J are TRBV21-1 and TRBJ2-7. TRBV21-1 is labeled a pseudogene. This CDR3 has 17 amino acids.